One sample yielded the 20 T cell receptor beta chains listed below, sequenced in a study of PD-1 blockade in classical Hodgkin lymphoma. Clones were read by immunoSEQ multiplex PCR, and TCRdb kept only the in-frame ones, dropping some. Among 24,000 or so clones, around 80% were seen once, and the ten largest hold about a sixth. Every single patient, without exception, relapsed after autologous stem cell transplantation, and brentuximab vedotin exposure varied. Here the sequenced sample was peripheral blood mononuclear cells (PBMCs), taken before the second cycle of nivolumab. Every receptor here comes from a human donor with classical Hodgkin lymphoma.

The gene calls are TRBV5-6 and TRBJ2-5, with D possibly being TRBD1 or TRBD2 (5 bases each). Germline CDR1 SGHDT, CDR2 YYEEEE. V was clipped by 0 bases and J by 5 bases, with 17 bases between them. The CDR3 is 16 amino acids. CDR3 region: CASSLGPVGEWETQYF. The CDR3 nucleotides read TGTGCCAGCAGCTTGGGGCCTGTAGGGGAGTGGGAGACCCAGTACTTC. Looking up the rest from reference TRBV5-6 and TRBJ2-5 gives the full variable domain: DAGVTQSPTHLIKTRGQQVTLRCSPKSGHDTVSWYQQALGQGPQFIFQYYEEEERQRGNFPDRFSGHQFPNYSSELNVNALLLGDSALYLCASSLGPVGEWETQYFGPGTRLLVL.

The rearrangement joins TRBV5-6 to TRBJ2-2, with D possibly being TRBD1 (6 bases). V lost 4 bases, J lost 4 bases, and 14 bases lay in between. Germline assignment: CDR1 SGHDT and CDR2 YYEEEE. The CDR3 consists of 15 residues. The CDR3 DNA is TGTGCCAGCAGCCCGAGGGGGAGAATCACCGGGGAGCTGTTTTTT. It translates to CASSPRGRITGELFF.

This clone was seen a handful of times. This sequence joins TRBV27 and TRBJ2-5; possibly TRBD1 for D (8 bases). V lost 9 bases, J lost 3 bases, and 23 bases lay in between. The V gene's germline CDR1 is MNHEY and CDR2 SMNVEV (reference sequence). The CDR3 sequence is 16 residues long. This CDR3 reads CASPSPTGGVEETQYF. CDR3 DNA sequence: TGTGCCAGTCCTTCTCCAACAGGGGGGGTAGAAGAGACCCAGTACTTC.

The chain employs TRBV6-5 and TRBJ2-7; no clear D gene. The CDR3 totals 12 residues. In germline, CDR1 is MNHEY, CDR2 SVGAGI. V lost 6 bases and J 5 bases, leaving 11 bases between the germline ends. The CDR3 DNA is TGTGCCAGCAGAACAGCGAGCGACGAGCAGTACTTC. It codes for CASRTASDEQYF.

The chain carries TRBV19 and TRBJ1-2, with D possibly matching TRBD1 (5 bases). V dropped 5 bases and J dropped 2 bases, with 6 bases sitting between them. The CDR3 contains 12 residues. Germline CDR1 LNHDA, CDR2 SQIVND (reference sequence). The CDR3 nucleotides are TGTGCCAGTAGTGGGGCAAACTATGGCTACACCTTC. Its translation is CASSGANYGYTF.

The chain couples TRBV25-1 to TRBJ2-3; 9 bases agree with TRBD2. The ends lost 8 bases at V and 4 bases at J; junction bases unmatched: 4. CDR3 length: 13 amino acids. Germline values: CDR1 MGHDK, CDR2 SYGVNS. CDR3 bases: TGTGCCAGCGGGAGACTAGCGGCAGATACGCAGTATTTT. This sequence encodes CASGRLAADTQYF.

The chain has TRBV4-3 and TRBJ2-5, with a weak D call TRBD2 (5 bases). The J call may be incorrect, as the DNA end agrees better with TRBJ2-7. The germline V gene encodes CDR1 LGHNA and CDR2 YSLEER. The CDR3 has 16 amino acids. CDR3 protein: CASSQDTLIASYEQYF. Here the CDR3 DNA reads TGCGCCAGCAGCCAAGATACGTTGATAGCGAGTTACGAGCAGTACTTC.

The gene calls are TRBV11-2 and TRBJ1-2; the D is unclear. Deletions cut 1 base from V and 5 bases from J, with 11 bases between. This CDR3 contains 14 residues. The V gene's germline CDR1 is SGHAT and CDR2 FQNNGV. The CDR3 sequence is CASSLGSAEYGYTF. The CDR3 region has the DNA TGTGCCAGCAGCTTAGGGAGTGCGGAGTATGGCTACACCTTC.

The genes are TRBV6-5 and TRBJ2-5, with a tentative D call TRBD1 (6 bases). This CDR3 is built from 15 residues. CDR1 is MNHEY, CDR2 SVGAGI, per germline. V was clipped by 2 bases and J by 0 bases, with 10 bases between them. The CDR3 nucleotides are TGTGCCAGCAGTTACCTGGCAGGGGACCAAGAGACCCAGTACTTC. Protein sequence: CASSYLAGDQETQYF.

Sample share makes this clone large. The chain is built from TRBV13 and TRBJ2-1; D is perhaps TRBD2 (5 bases). CDR3 length equals 17 residues. V was cut by 5 bases and J by 4 bases, with 21 bases left in between. Germline CDR1 reads PRHDT; CDR2 reads FYEKMQ (reference sequence). The CDR3 DNA sequence: TGTGCCAGCAGCCAAACTTTGGGAGTGGCCCCATACAATGAGCAGTTCTTC. Translated: CASSQTLGVAPYNEQFF.

This chain links TRBV6-6 with TRBJ2-7, with D perhaps matching TRBD1 (5 bases). Germline V gives CDR1 MNHNY, CDR2 SVGAGI (reference sequence). The ends were cut back, 4 bases at V and 2 bases at J, with 9 bases in the middle. The CDR3 is made up of 13 amino acids. CDR3 region: CASSSQGAYEQYF. Written as DNA, the CDR3 is TGTGCCAGCAGTTCTCAAGGGGCCTACGAGCAGTACTTC.

This clone has a handful of counts. The gene calls are TRBV27 and TRBJ2-7; D is unclear. CDR3 length: 14 amino acids. V was shortened by 7 bases and J by 2 bases, with 15 bases between the two germline ends. From germline, CDR1 is MNHEY and CDR2 SMNVEV (reference sequence). The DNA of the CDR3 is TGTGCCAGCACCCCGGCGACCCCAGCCTACGAGCAGTACGTC. This gives the protein CASTPATPAYEQYV.

A single count supports this clone. V and J are TRBV6-4 and TRBJ2-3; D is ambiguous. Germline V CDR1 and CDR2: MRHNA, SNTAGT. Trimming stripped 0 bases from V and 0 bases from J, with 10 bases between. This CDR3 has 16 residues. The CDR3 loop reads CASSDSITQSTDTQYF. CDR3 bases: TGTGCCAGCAGTGACTCGATTACCCAAAGCACAGATACGCAGTATTTT.

The chain has TRBV7-8 and TRBJ2-5; TRBD1 might be the D (8 bases). Germline V lookup: CDR1 SGHVS, CDR2 FQNEAQ. Deletions cut 4 bases from V and 5 bases from J, with 14 bases between. CDR3 length: 14 residues. CDR3 sequence (DNA): TGTGCCAGCAGCTCAGGACAGGGAGGGGAGACCCAGTACTTC. Residues: CASSSGQGGETQYF.

This chain uses TRBV6-1 with TRBJ2-7; D is ambiguous. V was pared by 5 bases and J by 3 bases, with 17 bases between. The length of the CDR3 is 15 residues. Germline CDR1 MNHNS, CDR2 SASEGT. The CDR3 nucleotides read TGTGCCAGCAGTTCCGGGCCTCCCCCTCTCTACGAGCAGTACTTC. Protein: CASSSGPPPLYEQYF.

This rearrangement joins TRBV6-1 to TRBJ2-3, with D possibly TRBD1 on 8 matching bases. Germline values: CDR1 MNHNS, CDR2 SASEGT. The CDR3 is made up of 15 amino acids. Trimming left V 6 bases short and J 0 bases short, with 13 bases between. The CDR3 region is CASSEQGGSTDTQYF. The CDR3 nucleotides are TGTGCCAGCAGCGAACAGGGGGGGAGCACAGATACGCAGTATTTT.

The genes are TRBV2 and TRBJ1-5, with D possibly being TRBD1 (5 bases). The CDR3 sequence is 13 residues long. Germline-derived CDR1 and CDR2 are SNHLY and FYNNEI. With 4 bases removed from V and 7 bases from J, the gap between germline ends came to 11 bases. CDR3 in DNA: TGTGCCAGCAGTGCAGGGTGGGGACAGCCCCAGCATTTT. It yields the protein CASSAGWGQPQHF.

The V gene is TRBV5-1, the J gene TRBJ1-2, with TRBD1 matching over 11 bases. Germline V gives CDR1 SGHRS, CDR2 YFSETQ. The CDR3 sequence is 16 residues long. Trimming removed 4 bases from V and 3 bases from J; junction bases left unmatched: 8. CDR3 nucleotide sequence: TGCGCCAGCAGCCCCCAAGGGACAGGGGGTTACTATGGCTACACCTTC. Protein: CASSPQGTGGYYGYTF.

This rearrangement joins TRBV5-8 to TRBJ1-4, with TRBD1 matching over 7 bases. V lost 0 bases and J lost 6; bases outside the gene matches: 2. Per the germline V gene, CDR1 is SGHTS and CDR2 is YDEGEE. The length of the CDR3 is 14 residues. The CDR3 loop reads CASSLDRGDEKLFF. CDR3 DNA sequence: TGTGCCAGCAGCTTGGACAGGGGAGATGAAAAACTGTTTTTT.

V usage is TRBV27 and J usage is TRBJ1-2; unclear D gene. The germline V gene has CDR1 MNHEY and CDR2 SMNVEV (reference sequence). The CDR3 is 14 amino acids. Trimming shortened V by 6 bases and J by 4 bases, and 15 bases separated the two germline ends. The CDR3 sequence: CASRDILSPYGYTF. CDR3 sequence (DNA): TGTGCCAGCAGAGACATTCTGTCCCCCTATGGCTACACCTTC.